The rows below give T cell receptor beta chains drawn from one sample of a study of cytomegalovirus exposure and HLA in healthy donors. Sequenced by immunoSEQ multiplex PCR; TCRdb stores in-frame clones only, minus some. The sample contains roughly 75,000 clones, approximately 80% of which appear only once. Sample: PBMCs. The origin of the receptors is a man between 65 and 85 years old in good health and CMV-seropositive. Both conserved end residues are part of each CDR3. A D gene is named only where the DNA matches it firmly.

d_call	cdr3_length	v_call	j_call	cdr3_nt	cdr3_aa
NA	15	TRBV5-1	TRBJ1-1	TGCGCCAGCAGCTTAAACCCGGGACAGAACACTGAAGCTTTCTTT	CASSLNPGQNTEAFF
NA	12	TRBV10-1	TRBJ1-5	TGCGCCAGCAGTGAGACTAATCAGCCCCAGCATTTT	CASSETNQPQHF
NA	13	TRBV29-1	TRBJ2-7	TGCAGCGTTGCGGGAGATCTCTCCTACGAGCAGTACTTC	CSVAGDLSYEQYF
NA	14	TRBV18	TRBJ1-2	TGTGCCAGCTCACCCAACAGGGATAACTATGGCTACACCTTC	CASSPNRDNYGYTF
NA	13	TRBV7-3	TRBJ2-7	TGTGCCAGCAGTATTTCAGGGGAATACGAGCAGTACTTC	CASSISGEYEQYF
NA	14	TRBV7-3	TRBJ1-5	TGTGCCAGCAGCGCCCAGGGGCCCGATCAGCCCCAGCATTTT	CASSAQGPDQPQHF
NA	11	TRBV20-1	TRBJ1-1	TGCAGTGCTAGTCAGGGGTCTGAAGCTTTCTTT	CSASQGSEAFF
NA	13	TRBV4-3	TRBJ1-2	TGCGCCAGCAGCCAACAGGAGGGCTATGGCTACACCTTC	CASSQQEGYGYTF
NA	18	TRBV10-3	TRBJ1-2	TGTGCCATCAGTGAGTCAGGAGGATCCCAAACCTCTAACTATGGCTACACCTTC	CAISESGGSQTSNYGYTF
TRBD2	17	TRBV13	TRBJ2-3	TGTGCCAGCAGCTTAGGGCGAGCGGGAGGGAGGACAGATACGCAGTATTTT	CASSLGRAGGRTDTQYF